The 8 T cell receptor beta chains in this list originate from one sample, sequenced in a study of T cells in Graves' hyperthyroidism and ophthalmopathy. Researchers took RNA transcripts and amplified the TCR beta CDR3 regions from them. Carried out on the TCR CDR3, a first-round RT-PCR used the HTBI primer set. TCRdb re-derived calls from the multiplex PCR reads in MiXCR, one entry per CDR3 protein. Altogether roughly 560,000 distinct CDR3 sequences are present, approximately 14% being singletons, with the ten largest covering approximately 4.3%. The specimen sequenced was blood. The receptors come from a woman aged 40 to 50 with Graves' ophthalmopathy.

This clonotype was seen repeatedly, ten times or more. A clone one base away is much larger, so this may be a read error. The chain links TRBV6-5 to TRBJ1-2; tentative D call: TRBD1 (5 bases). There are 13 residues in the CDR3. V lost 1 base and J lost 2, with 5 bases in between. Germline V CDR1 and CDR2: MNHEY, SVGAGI. The CDR3 bases are TGTGCCAGCAGTTACTACAGGAACTATGGCTACACCTTC. Its translation: CASSYYRNYGYTF.

This clonotype was seen repeatedly, ten times or more. The chain combines TRBV6-2 or TRBV6-3 with TRBJ2-6, with 9 positions matching TRBD1. V lost 5 bases and J lost 2; bases outside the gene matches: 7. This CDR3 is built from 17 residues. The germline gives CDR1 MNHEY, CDR2 SVGEGT. The CDR3 reads CASSGPGTGTGANVLTF. In DNA, the CDR3 is TGTGCCAGCAGTGGTCCCGGGACAGGGACTGGGGCCAACGTCCTGACTTTC.

This clonotype was counted at least ten times. This chain joins TRBV6-2 or TRBV6-3 and TRBJ1-3; 7 nucleotides match TRBD1. The CDR3 spans 15 residues. With V trimmed by 5 bases and J by 0 bases, 4 bases remained unmatched. CDR1 is MNHEY, CDR2 SVGEGT, per germline. CDR3 protein: CASSDRDSSGNTIYF. CDR3 DNA: TGTGCCAGCAGTGACCGGGACAGCTCTGGAAACACCATATATTTT.

The genes are TRBV25-1 and TRBJ2-2; D is ambiguous. CDR1 is MGHDK and CDR2 is SYGVNS in the germline V gene. Between the trimmed V and J ends, which lost 7 bases and 6 bases, there was a span of 15 bases. This CDR3 has 14 residues. The CDR3 region has the DNA TGTGCCAGCAAACCTCGGCTAGGTGCCGGGGAGCTGTTTTTT. Its translation: CASKPRLGAGELFF. The full variable domain, with the rest looked up from reference TRBV25-1 and TRBJ2-2, is EADIYQTPRYLVIGTGKKITLECSQTMGHDKMYWYQQDPGMELHLIHYSYGVNSTEKGDLSSESTVSRIRTEHFPLTLESARPSHTSQYLCASKPRLGAGELFFGEGSRLTVL.

This clonotype was counted ten times or more. This sequence joins TRBV11-3 and TRBJ2-3; D call uncertain. Trimming took off 1 base at V and 6 bases at J, with 14 bases between the two ends. The CDR3 runs to 15 residues. Germline values: CDR1 SGHNT, CDR2 YENEEA. As DNA, the CDR3 is TGTGCCAGCAGCTTAGGGTCTTCCGAAGGGGATACGCAGTATTTT. It specifies CASSLGSSEGDTQYF. Full variable domain (outside the CDR3, taken from reference TRBV11-3 and TRBJ2-3): EAGVVQSPRYKIIEKKQPVAFWCNPISGHNTLYWYLQNLGQGPELLIRYENEEAVDDSQLPKDRFSAERLKGVDSTLKIQPAELGDSAVYLCASSLGSSEGDTQYFGPGTRLTVL.

This clonotype was seen repeatedly, ten times or more. This sequence joins TRBV19 and TRBJ1-2; 8 positions match TRBD1. J was trimmed by 0 bases and V by 5 bases; bases with no gene match: 11. This CDR3 is built from 17 residues. Germline V gene data show CDR1 as LNHDA and CDR2 as SQIVND (reference sequence). In DNA form, the CDR3 reads TGTGCCAGTAGTCCCCGGGGATGGGACAGGCCTAACTATGGCTACACCTTC. Amino acids: CASSPRGWDRPNYGYTF.

This clonotype has more than one count but fewer than ten. The chain combines TRBV20-1 with TRBJ2-5; tentatively, D is TRBD2 (5 bases). Trimming left V 0 bases short and J 1 base short, with 21 bases between. CDR1 DFQATT and CDR2 SNEGSKA come from the germline V gene (reference sequence). The CDR3 has 18 amino acids. This chain's CDR3 is CSARDRLLTHPIQETQYF. The CDR3 DNA is TGCAGTGCTAGAGACCGACTACTGACTCACCCAATCCAAGAGACCCAGTACTTC.

This clonotype has a count of ten or more. CDR3 sequence reads: CASRDLRGDRTEAFF. The CDR3 DNA follows: TGTGCCAGCAGAGATCTGAGGGGGGATAGGACTGAAGCTTTCTTT. This chain connects TRBV6-1 to TRBJ1-1, with D possibly being TRBD1 (6 bases). CDR1 MNHNS and CDR2 SASEGT come from the germline V gene. The V end was cut by 6 bases, the J end by 5 bases, with 19 bases between. The CDR3 extends over 15 amino acids.